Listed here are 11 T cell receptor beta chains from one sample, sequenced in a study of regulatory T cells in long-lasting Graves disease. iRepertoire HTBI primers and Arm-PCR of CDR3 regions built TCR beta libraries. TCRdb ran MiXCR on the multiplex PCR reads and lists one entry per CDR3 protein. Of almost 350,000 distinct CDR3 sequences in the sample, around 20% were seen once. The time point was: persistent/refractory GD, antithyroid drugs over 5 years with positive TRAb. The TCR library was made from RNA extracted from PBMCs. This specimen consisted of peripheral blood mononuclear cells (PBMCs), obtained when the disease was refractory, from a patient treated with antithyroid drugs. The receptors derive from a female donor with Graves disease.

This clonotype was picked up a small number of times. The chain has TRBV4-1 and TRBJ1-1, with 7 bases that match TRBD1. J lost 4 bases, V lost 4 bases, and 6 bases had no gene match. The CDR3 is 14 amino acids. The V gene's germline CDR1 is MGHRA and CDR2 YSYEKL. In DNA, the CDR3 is TGCGCCAGCAGCCGGGTCAAGGGGGCCACTGAAGCTTTCTTT. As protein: CASSRVKGATEAFF.

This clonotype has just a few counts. CDR3 in amino acids: CASSSNLLTGMNTEAFF. The CDR3 DNA is TGCGCCAGCAGCTCCAACCTCCTGACAGGGATGAACACTGAAGCTTTCTTT. The rearrangement links TRBV5-1 to TRBJ1-1; 7 bases align to TRBD1. Per the germline V gene, CDR1 is SGHRS and CDR2 is YFSETQ. J was trimmed by 0 bases and V by 3 bases; bases with no gene match: 11. The CDR3 consists of 17 residues.

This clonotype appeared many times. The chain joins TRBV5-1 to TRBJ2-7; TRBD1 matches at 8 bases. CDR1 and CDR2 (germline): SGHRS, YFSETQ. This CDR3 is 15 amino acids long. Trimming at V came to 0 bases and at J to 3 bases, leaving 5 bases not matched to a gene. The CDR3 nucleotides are TGCGCCAGCAGCTTGGCCTACGGACAGGGCTACGAGCAGTACTTC. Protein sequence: CASSLAYGQGYEQYF.

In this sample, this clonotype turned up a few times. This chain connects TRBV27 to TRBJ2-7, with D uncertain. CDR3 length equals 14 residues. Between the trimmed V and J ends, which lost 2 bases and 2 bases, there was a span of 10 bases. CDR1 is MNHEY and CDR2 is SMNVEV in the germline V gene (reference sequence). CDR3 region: CASSLTYPAYEQYF. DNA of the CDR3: TGTGCCAGCAGTTTAACTTACCCTGCCTACGAGCAGTACTTC.

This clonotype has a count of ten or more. This chain's CDR3 is CASSLAMDSYGYTF. CDR3 DNA sequence: TGTGCCAGCAGCTTAGCGATGGACAGCTATGGCTACACCTTC. The chain combines TRBV7-9 with TRBJ1-2; D is perhaps TRBD1 (6 bases). This CDR3 region has 14 residues. In germline, CDR1 is SEHNR, CDR2 FQNEAQ (reference sequence). V lost 0 bases to trimming and J lost 4 bases, with 9 bases between them.

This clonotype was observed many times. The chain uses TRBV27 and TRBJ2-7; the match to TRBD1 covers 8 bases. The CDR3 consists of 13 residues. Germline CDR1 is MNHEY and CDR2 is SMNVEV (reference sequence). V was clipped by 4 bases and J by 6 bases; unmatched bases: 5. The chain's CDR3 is CASSSTGTGEQYF. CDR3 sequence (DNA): TGTGCCAGCAGTTCGACCGGGACAGGCGAGCAGTACTTC.

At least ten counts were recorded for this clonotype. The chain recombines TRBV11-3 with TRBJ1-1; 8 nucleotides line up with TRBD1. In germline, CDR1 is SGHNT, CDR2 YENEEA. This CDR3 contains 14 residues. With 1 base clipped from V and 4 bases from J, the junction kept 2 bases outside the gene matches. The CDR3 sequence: CASSLGQGATEAFF. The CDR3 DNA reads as TGTGCCAGCAGCTTAGGTCAGGGGGCCACTGAAGCTTTCTTT.

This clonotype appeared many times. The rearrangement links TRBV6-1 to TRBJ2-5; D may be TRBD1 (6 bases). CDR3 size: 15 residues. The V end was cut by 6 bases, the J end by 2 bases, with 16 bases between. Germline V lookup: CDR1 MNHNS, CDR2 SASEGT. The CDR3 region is CASRNPGVGQETQYF. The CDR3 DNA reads TGTGCCAGCAGAAACCCAGGGGTAGGGCAAGAGACCCAGTACTTC.

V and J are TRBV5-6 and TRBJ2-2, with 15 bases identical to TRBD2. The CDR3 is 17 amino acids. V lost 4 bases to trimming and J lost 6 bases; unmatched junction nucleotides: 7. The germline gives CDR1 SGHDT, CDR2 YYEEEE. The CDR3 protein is CASSRGLAGGPSGELFF. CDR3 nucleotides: TGTGCCAGCAGCAGAGGACTAGCGGGAGGGCCCTCCGGGGAGCTGTTTTTT.

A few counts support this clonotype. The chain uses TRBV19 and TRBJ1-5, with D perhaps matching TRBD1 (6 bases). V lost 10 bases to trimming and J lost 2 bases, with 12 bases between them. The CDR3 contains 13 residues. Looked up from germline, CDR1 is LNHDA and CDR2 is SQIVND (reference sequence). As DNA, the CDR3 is TGTGCCACCATACCAGGGGGCAATCAGCCCCAGCATTTT. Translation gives CATIPGGNQPQHF.

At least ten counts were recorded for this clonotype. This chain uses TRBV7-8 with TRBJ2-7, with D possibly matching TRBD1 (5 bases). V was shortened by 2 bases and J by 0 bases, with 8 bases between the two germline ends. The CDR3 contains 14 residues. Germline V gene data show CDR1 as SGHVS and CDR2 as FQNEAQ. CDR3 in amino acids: CASSLSTGSYEQYF. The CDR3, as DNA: TGTGCCAGCAGCTTATCCACAGGCTCCTACGAGCAGTACTTC.